One T cell receptor beta chain is described in this entry. What it binds is unknown. This table comes from immunoSEQ multiplex PCR, and its TCRdb copy is limited to in-frame clones, with some not included. The sample shows 5,000 or so clones, 80% to 85% of them seen only once. This CDR3 spans 15 amino acids. The V gene end was trimmed by 5 bases and the J gene end by 6 bases; junction bases not matched to a gene: 8. Germline assignment: CDR1 LGHNA and CDR2 YNFKEQ. This sample is drawn from a study of T cell repertoires in ileal Crohn's disease. The overall study: Less than 45% were active smokers at surgery; median disease duration was about 7.5 years.

Eligibility required adulthood, ileal or ileocolonic Crohn's disease and indicated ileocolonic resection. General study points: Clonality above 26.8% at surgery always came with endoscopic recurrence.

The chain uses TRBV4-2 and TRBJ2-2; 8 nucleotides line up with TRBD1. This TCR came from an adult with Crohn's disease. Sequencing was carried out using ileal tissue. The CDR3 nucleotides read TGTGCCAGCAGCGAACAGGGGGAGTGGGCCGGGGAGCTGTTTTTT. Its translation: CASSEQGEWAGELFF.